This T cell receptor beta chain was found in a study of blood T cells in healthy people across ages. Turning to the study itself: About one barcoded beta molecule per two T cells was captured by template switching.

V shed 8 bases and J shed 5 bases, with 11 bases lying between them. The V gene's germline CDR1 is MGHDK and CDR2 SYGVNS. The CDR3 contains 12 residues. The authors ran a second PCR of about 7 to 11 cycles using a sample-barcoded 5' primer and a J-beta primer mix. Using its own MiXCR run on the 5' RACE reads, TCRdb lists one record per CDR3 protein. The data contain hundreds of thousands of distinct CDR3 sequences, around 42% of them singletons. The sample holds a few counts of this clonotype. Sequencing was carried out using blood. This sequence joins TRBV25-1 and TRBJ2-3; possibly TRBD1 or TRBD2 for D (5 bases each). This receptor was obtained from a man between 60 and 75 years old in good health. CDR3 residues: CASEGTRDTQYF. DNA for the CDR3: TGTGCCAGCGAAGGGACGAGAGATACGCAGTATTTT.